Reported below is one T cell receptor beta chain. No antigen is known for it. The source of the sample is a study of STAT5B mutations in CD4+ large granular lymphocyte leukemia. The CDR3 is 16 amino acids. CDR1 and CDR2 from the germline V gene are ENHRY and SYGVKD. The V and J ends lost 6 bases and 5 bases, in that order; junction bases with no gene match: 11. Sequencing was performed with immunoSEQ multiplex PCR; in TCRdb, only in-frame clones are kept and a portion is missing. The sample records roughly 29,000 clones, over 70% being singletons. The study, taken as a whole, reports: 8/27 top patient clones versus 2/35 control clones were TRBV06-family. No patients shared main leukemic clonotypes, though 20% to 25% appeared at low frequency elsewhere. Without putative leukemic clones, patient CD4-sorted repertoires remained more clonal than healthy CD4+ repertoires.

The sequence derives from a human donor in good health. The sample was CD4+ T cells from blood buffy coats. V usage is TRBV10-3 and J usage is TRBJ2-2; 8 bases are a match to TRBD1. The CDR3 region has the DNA TGTGCCATCAGCTTCGATAGGACAGGGAGTACCGGGGAGCTGTTTTTT. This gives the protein CAISFDRTGSTGELFF.